What follows are 18 T cell receptor beta chains derived from one specimen sequenced in a study of shared clonotypes between healthy human individuals. Naive CD8 cells were CD45RO-negative, positively selected for CCR7, excluding terminally differentiated effector memory CD45RA+ cells. Assay: immunoSEQ multiplex PCR; the TCRdb copy retains only in-frame clones and omits some. This table holds 500,000 to 700,000 clones, 85% to 95% found once. Sequenced: naive CD8+ T cells sorted from blood. Receptor source: a woman aged 30 to 39 in good health.

V is TRBV2 and J is TRBJ2-7, with 7 positions matching TRBD2. The CDR3 totals 14 residues. V trimming: 6 bases; J trimming: 3 bases; junction bases outside the gene matches: 8. CDR1 is SNHLY, CDR2 FYNNEI, per germline. The CDR3, as DNA: TGTGCCAGCAGCCCTCTAGCGGTATTCTACGAGCAGTACTTC. This gives the protein CASSPLAVFYEQYF.

The chain combines TRBV30 with TRBJ2-5; 11 positions match TRBD2. The tail of the sequence fits TRBJ2-7 better, so the J call may be wrong. The CDR3 has 13 residues. The germline gives CDR1 GTSNPN, CDR2 SVGIG (reference sequence). CDR3 sequence: CAWSTSGSYEQYF. CDR3 nucleotides: TGTGCCTGGAGCACTAGCGGGAGTTACGAGCAGTACTTC.

The J gene is TRBJ2-5, the V gene TRBV25-1; maybe TRBD1 (6 bases). The J call may be faulty, since TRBJ2-7 better matches the DNA end. The CDR3 runs 12 residues. Germline CDR1 reads MGHDK; CDR2 reads SYGVNS. CDR3 DNA sequence: TGTGCCAGCAGAAAACAGGGTTACGAGCAGTACTTC. Translation gives CASRKQGYEQYF.

This clone was counted once. The chain combines TRBV29-1 with TRBJ2-2, with 13 positions matching TRBD2. CDR3 size: 13 residues. Trimming took 7 bases from V and 6 from J; bases not matched to a gene: 2. Germline lookup yields CDR1 SQVTM and CDR2 ANQGSEA. The CDR3 loop reads CSAGLAGAGELFF. The DNA for the CDR3 is TGCAGCGCCGGACTAGCGGGAGCCGGGGAGCTGTTTTTT.

This clone appeared a single time. The CDR3 region is CASRGALATNEKLFF. CDR3 sequence (DNA): TGTGCCAGCAGAGGGGCCCTTGCAACTAATGAAAAACTGTTTTTT. The V and J genes are TRBV2 and TRBJ1-4; D might be TRBD1 (5 bases). Trimming took 6 bases from V and 0 from J, leaving 11 bases between them. This CDR3 is 15 amino acids long. CDR1 and CDR2 (germline): SNHLY, FYNNEI.

The J gene is TRBJ1-3, the V gene TRBV19, with a possible D match to TRBD1 (6 bases). This CDR3 comprises 15 residues. V was trimmed by 5 bases and J by 0 bases, leaving 11 bases between them. Germline CDR1 is LNHDA and CDR2 is SQIVND (reference sequence). The DNA for the CDR3 is TGTGCCAGTAGTTCGGACAGTTACTCTGGAAACACCATATATTTT. It is translated as CASSSDSYSGNTIYF.

The J gene is TRBJ2-1, the V gene TRBV30, with D tentatively TRBD2 (7 bases). The CDR3 has 14 residues. Germline CDR1 and CDR2: GTSNPN and SVGIG (reference sequence). For the CDR3, the DNA is TGTGCGGGGGCTAGCGGCCTCCTTCGCAATGAGCAGTTCTTC. Residues: CAGASGLLRNEQFF.

The J gene is TRBJ2-1, the V gene TRBV7-3, with D unclear. The V end was cut by 5 bases, the J end by 6 bases, with 11 bases between. The CDR3 is made up of 13 amino acids. Germline-derived CDR1 and CDR2 are SGHTA and FQGTGA. For the CDR3, the DNA is TGTGCCAGCAGCCCCGTTGGCGGCAATGAGCAGTTCTTC. It specifies CASSPVGGNEQFF.

The chain links TRBV10-3 to TRBJ2-7; D may be TRBD2 (6 bases). Deletions cut 5 bases from V and 6 bases from J, with 11 bases between. CDR3 length: 12 amino acids. Germline V gene data show CDR1 as ENHRY and CDR2 as SYGVKD. In nucleotides, the CDR3 is TGTGCCATCAGTCCGGGAGAGCGCGAGCAGTACTTC. Translated, it gives CAISPGEREQYF.

In this sample, this clone turned up once. The chain combines TRBV9 with TRBJ2-7, with 7 nucleotides matching TRBD2. CDR1 is SGDLS, CDR2 YYNGEE, per germline. V lost 5 bases and J lost 2; bases outside the gene matches: 7. This CDR3 is built from 14 residues. CDR3 loop: CASSMGGTPYEQYF. The CDR3 DNA reads as TGTGCCAGCAGTATGGGGGGGACCCCCTACGAGCAGTACTTC. Drawing the rest from reference TRBV9 and TRBJ2-7, the complete variable domain is DSGVTQTPKHLITATGQRVTLRCSPRSGDLSVYWYQQSLDQGLQFLIQYYNGEERAKGNILERFSAQQFPDLHSELNLSSLELGDSALYFCASSMGGTPYEQYFGPGTRLTVT.

This clone was found once. The V and J genes are TRBV19 and TRBJ2-7; TRBD1 aligns across 9 bases. CDR1 is LNHDA, CDR2 SQIVND, per germline (reference sequence). Germline trimming cut 6 bases from V and 1 base from J; bases unmatched to any gene: 4. This CDR3 has 14 residues. Here the CDR3 DNA reads TGTGCCAGTAGCTACGGGACAGGGTCCTACGAGCAGTACTTC. Amino acids: CASSYGTGSYEQYF.

The chain joins TRBV4-1 to TRBJ1-1; D unresolved. CDR1 MGHRA and CDR2 YSYEKL come from the germline V gene. Deletions cut 0 bases from V and 1 base from J, with 3 bases between. This CDR3 has 13 residues. CDR3 in amino acids: CASSQEWNTEAFF. For the CDR3, the DNA is TGCGCCAGCAGCCAAGAATGGAACACTGAAGCTTTCTTT.

The chain is built from TRBV4-1 and TRBJ1-3; tentatively, D is TRBD1 (5 bases). The length of the CDR3 is 16 residues. Deletions cut 2 bases from V and 1 base from J, with 12 bases between. The V gene's germline CDR1 is MGHRA and CDR2 YSYEKL. The CDR3 loop reads CASSQRSGGSGNTIYF. The DNA of the CDR3 is TGCGCCAGCAGCCAACGCTCCGGGGGATCTGGAAACACCATATATTTT.

The count of this clone is one. This chain links TRBV7-9 with TRBJ1-2, with D possibly being TRBD1 (5 bases). The germline V gene encodes CDR1 SEHNR and CDR2 FQNEAQ (reference sequence). The ends were cut back, 3 bases at V and 6 bases at J, with 14 bases in the middle. The CDR3 contains 14 residues. The CDR3 is CASSLVGDVNGYTF. The CDR3 DNA follows: TGTGCCAGCAGCTTGGTCGGGGACGTTAATGGCTACACCTTC.

The V call is TRBV5-1, the J call TRBJ2-7; unclear D gene. V was trimmed by 0 bases and J by 0 bases, leaving 7 bases between them. Germline CDR1 reads SGHRS; CDR2 reads YFSETQ. This CDR3 has 14 residues. The CDR3 region has the DNA TGCGCCAGCAGCTTGGATGCCGGCTCCTACGAGCAGTACTTC. Its translation is CASSLDAGSYEQYF.

J is TRBJ1-1 and V is TRBV19, with a weak D call TRBD1 (5 bases). Deletions cut 8 bases from V and 2 bases from J, with 12 bases between. Per germline, CDR1 LNHDA and CDR2 SQIVND (reference sequence). The CDR3 sequence is 13 residues long. This chain's CDR3 is CASGRGGNTEAFF. CDR3 nucleotide sequence: TGTGCCAGTGGCCGCGGGGGAAACACTGAAGCTTTCTTT.

CDR3 residues: CASNRVNSPLHF. The CDR3 DNA follows: TGTGCCAGCAACAGGGTTAATTCACCCCTCCACTTT. This rearrangement joins TRBV2 to TRBJ1-6; perhaps TRBD1 as D (6 bases). Germline V gives CDR1 SNHLY, CDR2 FYNNEI. Trimming shortened V by 7 bases and J by 6 bases, and 7 bases separated the two germline ends. The CDR3 is 12 residues long.

In nucleotides, the CDR3 is TGTGCCAGCAGCCTACAGGATGGCAATCAGCCCCAGCATTTT. Translating it yields CASSLQDGNQPQHF. The chain has TRBV27 and TRBJ1-5, with D tentatively TRBD1 (5 bases). V dropped 6 bases and J dropped 2 bases, with 11 bases sitting between them. The CDR3 covers 14 residues. CDR1 and CDR2 (germline): MNHEY, SMNVEV (reference sequence).